This T cell receptor (beta chain) was identified in a study of T-cell memory formation after mild COVID-19. Study outcomes and limitations: The study found contracting CD4+ clones mainly in CM and EM and contracting CD8+ clones in EMRA.

This clonotype was seen only a few times. Its antigen is unknown. This CDR3 region has 18 residues. The germline gives CDR1 DFQATT, CDR2 SNEGSKA (reference sequence). The ends lost 2 bases at V and 0 bases at J; junction bases unmatched: 12. Constant-segment primers served in 5'RACE that generated TCR alpha and TCR beta cDNA libraries bearing sample barcodes and UMIs. TCRdb itself ran the 5' RACE reads through MiXCR, one entry per CDR3 protein. Among about 400,000 distinct CDR3 sequences, around a sixth were seen once, and the ten largest hold 20% to 25%. V is TRBV20-1 and J is TRBJ2-1, with TRBD2 identical over 8 bases. This receptor was identified in a man aged 18 to 29 who had mild COVID-19 (a few samples of this study predate the infection). Cell type and time point are not known. The specimen sequenced was PBMCs or a T cell subset sorted from them (not recorded which). The CDR3: CSARSSSGGPSSYNEQFF. CDR3 nucleotide sequence: TGCAGTGCTAGATCGTCCAGCGGGGGACCAAGCTCCTACAATGAGCAGTTCTTC.